This T cell receptor beta chain was identified during a study of blood T cell repertoires in COVID-19. About the research overall: Samples of COVID-19 (acute and convalescent) were obtained from the United States, Italy and Spain. T cells, B-cell-depleted T cells, or PBMCs supplied cDNA or gDNA.

Looked up from germline, CDR1 is KGHSH and CDR2 is LQKENI. Unmatched junction bases numbered 3, after V lost 2 bases and J lost 0 bases. The CDR3 is 15 amino acids. This clone was detected a few times. As processed by the authors: Nucleated cell number was recorded as an estimate derived from reference gene primer amplification. Measured with immunoSEQ multiplex PCR; TCRdb has only the in-frame clones, and not every one. Clonal size and the V and J genes are those of that table, whereas D and trimming came from the DNA. The sample yields 35,000 to 50,000 clones, around 70% seen once. The sequenced material came from peripheral blood. V usage is TRBV18 and J usage is TRBJ2-7; 8 bases are shared with TRBD2. The TCR was taken from a man aged 80 or over with acute or convalescent COVID-19. The CDR3 here is CASSPELAASYEQYF. CDR3 nucleotide sequence: TGTGCCAGCTCACCAGAACTAGCGGCCTCCTACGAGCAGTACTTC.